The T cell receptor beta chain described here comes from a study of CD8+CD57+ T cells in acquired aplastic anemia. Per germline, CDR1 SGHTA and CDR2 FQGNSA. V lost 7 bases to trimming and J lost 3 bases; unmatched junction nucleotides: 12. The CDR3 has 15 residues. Flow cytometry had shown expanded CD8+CD57+ cells in the patients chosen for sequencing. Blood came from patients not yet given any therapy. Study-wide results and limits: Roughly 28 was the count of CD8+ CDR3 sequences that patients shared with controls.

The use of genomic DNA as template underpinned the TCR beta VDJ and CDR3 profiling. MiXCR, applied by TCRdb to the reads, yields one record per CDR3 protein. Among more than 150,000 distinct CDR3 sequences listed, less than 50% were seen once. The table lists this clonotype with many counts. The antigen is undetermined. J is TRBJ2-7 and V is TRBV7-2; 7 bases map to TRBD2. This TCR was recovered from a human donor with aplastic anemia. The sequencing sample was made of sorted CD4+, CD8+, or CD8+CD57+ T cells (not recorded which) from PBMCs. The CDR3 sequence is CASTPGAGLNYEQYF. The DNA of the CDR3 is TGTGCCAGCACTCCCGGGGCGGGACTAAACTACGAGCAGTACTTC.